This TCR beta chain emerged from a study of PD-1 blockade in mismatch repair-deficient tumors. Study in general: Patients had over ten mismatch repair-deficient cancer types and were previously treated and progressing.

General study findings and limits: After pembrolizumab, tumor-resident clones rose rapidly, then generally contracted before radiologic responses.

TCRdb's copy holds only in-frame clones and misses some; the assay was immunoSEQ multiplex PCR. The sample has some 130,000 clones, 88% seen once. A note on this clone: What it recognizes is unknown.

Trimming stripped 2 bases from V and 7 bases from J, with 15 bases between. This CDR3 is built from 15 residues. Germline assignment: CDR1 MNHEY and CDR2 SMNVEV (reference sequence). Every patient had mismatch repair deficiency by PCR or immunohistochemistry. The TCR-sequenced patients were a few responders to pembrolizumab. The material sequenced was peripheral blood, taken about 17 months after starting pembrolizumab. This chain links TRBV27 with TRBJ1-5; TRBD1 might be the D (6 bases). The receptor comes from an adult with mismatch repair-deficient cancer. The CDR3 coding sequence is TGTGCCAGCAGTTTAGTCGGGGGCGCGGGGCAGCCCCAGCATTTT. Protein: CASSLVGGAGQPQHF.